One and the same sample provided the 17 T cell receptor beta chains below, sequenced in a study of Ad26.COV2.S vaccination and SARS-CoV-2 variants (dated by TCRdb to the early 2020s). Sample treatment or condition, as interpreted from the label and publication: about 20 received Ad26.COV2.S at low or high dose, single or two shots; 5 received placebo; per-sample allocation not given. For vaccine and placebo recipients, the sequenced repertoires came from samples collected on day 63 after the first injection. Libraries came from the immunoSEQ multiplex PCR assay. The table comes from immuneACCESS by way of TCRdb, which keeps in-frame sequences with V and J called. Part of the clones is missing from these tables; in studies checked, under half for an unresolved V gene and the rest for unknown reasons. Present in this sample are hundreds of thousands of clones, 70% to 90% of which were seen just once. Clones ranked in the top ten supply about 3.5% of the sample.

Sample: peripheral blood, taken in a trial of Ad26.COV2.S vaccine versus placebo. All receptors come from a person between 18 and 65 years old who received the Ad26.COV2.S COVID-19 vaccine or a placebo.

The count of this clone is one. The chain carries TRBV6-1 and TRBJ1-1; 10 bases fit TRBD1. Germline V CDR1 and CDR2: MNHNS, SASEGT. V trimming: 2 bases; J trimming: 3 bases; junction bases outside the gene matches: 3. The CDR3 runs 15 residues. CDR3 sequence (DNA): TGTGCCAGCAGTGAACTGGACAGGGGGTACACTGAAGCTTTCTTT. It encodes CASSELDRGYTEAFF.

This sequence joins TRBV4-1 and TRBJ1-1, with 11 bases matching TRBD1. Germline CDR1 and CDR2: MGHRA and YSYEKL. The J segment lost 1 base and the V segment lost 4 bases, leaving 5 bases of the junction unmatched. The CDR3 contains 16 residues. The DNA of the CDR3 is TGCGCCAGCAGCCTCGGACAGGGGGCGTGGAACACTGAAGCTTTCTTT. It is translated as CASSLGQGAWNTEAFF.

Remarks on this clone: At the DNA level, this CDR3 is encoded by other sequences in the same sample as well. The CDR3 is CASSPGPNYGYTF. The DNA for the CDR3 is TGTGCCAGCTCACCGGGACCGAACTATGGCTACACCTTC. The chain employs TRBV18 and TRBJ1-2; possible D gene TRBD1, 5 bases. CDR1 is KGHSH, CDR2 LQKENI, per germline. The V gene lost 3 bases and the J gene lost 2 bases, with 7 bases spanning the gap. The CDR3 covers 13 residues.

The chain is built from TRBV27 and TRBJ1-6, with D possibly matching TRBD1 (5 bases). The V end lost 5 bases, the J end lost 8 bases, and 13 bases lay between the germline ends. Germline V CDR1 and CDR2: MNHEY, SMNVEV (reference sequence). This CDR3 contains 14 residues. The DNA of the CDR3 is TGTGCCAGCAGTACCTTTCAGGGCTATTCACCCCTCCACTTT. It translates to CASSTFQGYSPLHF.

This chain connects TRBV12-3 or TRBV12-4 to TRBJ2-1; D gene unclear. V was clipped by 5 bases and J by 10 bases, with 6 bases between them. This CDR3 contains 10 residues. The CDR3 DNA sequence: TGTGCCAGCAGTAATACCGAGCAGTTCTTC. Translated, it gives CASSNTEQFF.

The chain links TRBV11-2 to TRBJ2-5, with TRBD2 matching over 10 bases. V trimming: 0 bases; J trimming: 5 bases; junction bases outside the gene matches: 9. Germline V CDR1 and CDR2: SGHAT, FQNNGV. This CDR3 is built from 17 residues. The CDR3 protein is CASSLEPAGGPFETQYF. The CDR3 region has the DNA TGTGCCAGCAGCTTAGAGCCAGCGGGAGGGCCGTTCGAGACCCAGTACTTC. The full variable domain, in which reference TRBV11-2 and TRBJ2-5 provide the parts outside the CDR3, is EAGVAQSPRYKIIEKRQSVAFWCNPISGHATLYWYQQILGQGPKLLIQFQNNGVVDDSQLPKDRFSAERLKGVDSTLKIQPAKLEDSAVYLCASSLEPAGGPFETQYFGPGTRLLVL.

CDR3 in amino acids: CASSAGTGVIYGYTF. DNA of the CDR3: TGTGCCAGCAGCGCCGGGACAGGGGTCATCTATGGCTACACCTTC. The chain has TRBV5-6 and TRBJ1-2, with TRBD1 matching 10 bases. Trimming at V came to 4 bases and at J to 4 bases, leaving 7 bases not matched to a gene. The CDR3 spans 15 residues. Germline V gene lookup returns CDR1 SGHDT and CDR2 YYEEEE.

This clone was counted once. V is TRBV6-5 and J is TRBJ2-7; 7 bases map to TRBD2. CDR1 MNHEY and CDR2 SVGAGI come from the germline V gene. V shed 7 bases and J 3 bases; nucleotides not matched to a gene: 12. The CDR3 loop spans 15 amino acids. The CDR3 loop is CASTLQGSGFYEQYF. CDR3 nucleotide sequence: TGTGCCAGCACCCTTCAGGGTAGCGGGTTCTACGAGCAGTACTTC.

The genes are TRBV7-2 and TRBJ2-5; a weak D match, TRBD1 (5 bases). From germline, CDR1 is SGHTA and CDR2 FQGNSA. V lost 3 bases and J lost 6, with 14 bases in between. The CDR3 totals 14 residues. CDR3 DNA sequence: TGTGCCAGCAGCTTGGTAACAGGTGGAAAGACCCAGTACTTC. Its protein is CASSLVTGGKTQYF.

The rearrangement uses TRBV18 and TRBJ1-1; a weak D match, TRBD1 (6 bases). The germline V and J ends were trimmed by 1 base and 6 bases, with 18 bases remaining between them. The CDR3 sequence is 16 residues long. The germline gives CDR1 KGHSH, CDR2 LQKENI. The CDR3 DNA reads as TGTGCCAGCTCACCACTGCAACAGGGAGGACCGGCTGAAGCTTTCTTT. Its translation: CASSPLQQGGPAEAFF. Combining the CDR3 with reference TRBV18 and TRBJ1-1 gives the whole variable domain NAGVMQNPRHLVRRRGQEARLRCSPMKGHSHVYWYRQLPEEGLKFMVYLQKENIIDESGMPKERFSAEFPKEGPSILRIQQVVRGDSAAYFCASSPLQQGGPAEAFFGQGTRLTVV.

Here the CDR3 DNA reads TGTGCCAGCAGCCCCCGGACAGGGGGGAGCACAGATACGCAGTATTTT. This encodes CASSPRTGGSTDTQYF. The chain couples TRBV3-1 (or the pseudogene TRBV3-2) to TRBJ2-3; TRBD1 agrees at 10 bases. This CDR3 is built from 16 residues. V lost 4 bases, J lost 0 bases, and 4 bases stayed unmatched. Germline V CDR1 and CDR2: LGHDT, YNNKEL (reference sequence).

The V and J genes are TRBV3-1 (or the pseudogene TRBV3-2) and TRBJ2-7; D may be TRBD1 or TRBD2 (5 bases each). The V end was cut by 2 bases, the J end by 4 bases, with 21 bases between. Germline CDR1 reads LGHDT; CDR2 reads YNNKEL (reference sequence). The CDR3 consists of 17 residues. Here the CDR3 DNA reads TGTGCCAGCAGCCAACATCTAGGGGACGCAATTAAGTACGAGCAGTACTTC. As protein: CASSQHLGDAIKYEQYF.

The DNA for the CDR3 is TGTGCCAGCAGCTTGGTGGGGGTGCGCGGCTATGGCTACACCTTC. Translation: CASSLVGVRGYGYTF. The V and J genes are TRBV5-8 and TRBJ1-2, with a possible D match to TRBD1 (5 bases). The V end was cut by 0 bases, the J end by 4 bases, with 13 bases between. The CDR3 extends over 15 amino acids. The germline V gene has CDR1 SGHTS and CDR2 YDEGEE.

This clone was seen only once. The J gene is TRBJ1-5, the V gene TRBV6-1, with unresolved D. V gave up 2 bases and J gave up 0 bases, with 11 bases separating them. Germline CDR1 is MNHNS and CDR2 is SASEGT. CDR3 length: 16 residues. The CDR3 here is CASSEFGSNSNQPQHF. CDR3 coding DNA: TGTGCCAGCAGTGAATTTGGGAGCAATAGCAATCAGCCCCAGCATTTT.

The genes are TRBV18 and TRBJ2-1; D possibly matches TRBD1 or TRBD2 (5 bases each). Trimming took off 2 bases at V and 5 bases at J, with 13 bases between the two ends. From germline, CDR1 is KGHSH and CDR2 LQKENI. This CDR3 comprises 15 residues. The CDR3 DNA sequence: TGTGCCAGCTCACCATCGGGACCCACTAACAATGAGCAGTTCTTC. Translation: CASSPSGPTNNEQFF.

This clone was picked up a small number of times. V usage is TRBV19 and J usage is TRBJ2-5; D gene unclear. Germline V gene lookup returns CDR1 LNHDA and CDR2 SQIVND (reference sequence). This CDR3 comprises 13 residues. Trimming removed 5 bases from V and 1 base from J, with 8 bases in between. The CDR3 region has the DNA TGTGCCAGTAGTTATGAGTTCCAAGAGACCCAGTACTTC. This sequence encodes CASSYEFQETQYF.

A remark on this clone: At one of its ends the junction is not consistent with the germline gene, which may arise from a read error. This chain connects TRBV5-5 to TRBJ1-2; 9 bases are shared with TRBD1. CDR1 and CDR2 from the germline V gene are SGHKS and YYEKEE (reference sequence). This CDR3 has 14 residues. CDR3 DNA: TGTGCCAGCAGCTTGTTACAGGGGGCGCCTACTTGGGCCTTC. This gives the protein CASSLLQGAPTWAF. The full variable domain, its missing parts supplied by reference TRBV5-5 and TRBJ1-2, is DAGVTQSPTHLIKTRGQQVTLRCSPISGHKSVSWYQQVLGQGPQFIFQYYEKEERGRGNFPDRFSARQFPNYSSELNVNALLLGDSALYLCASSLLQGAPTWAFGSGTRLTVV.